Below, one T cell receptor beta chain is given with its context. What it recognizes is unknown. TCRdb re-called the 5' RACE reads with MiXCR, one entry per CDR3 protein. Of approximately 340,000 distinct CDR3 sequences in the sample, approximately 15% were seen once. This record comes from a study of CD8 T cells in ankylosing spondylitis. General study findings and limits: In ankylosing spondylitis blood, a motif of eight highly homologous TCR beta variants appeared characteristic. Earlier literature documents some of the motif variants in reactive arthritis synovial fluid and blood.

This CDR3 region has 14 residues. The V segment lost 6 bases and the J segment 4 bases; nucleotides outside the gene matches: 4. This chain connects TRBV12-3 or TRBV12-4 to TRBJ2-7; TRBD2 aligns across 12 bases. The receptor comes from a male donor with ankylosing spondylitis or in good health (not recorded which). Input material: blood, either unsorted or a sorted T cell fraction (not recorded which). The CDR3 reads CASRRLAGEYEQYF. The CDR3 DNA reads TGTGCCAGCAGGAGACTAGCGGGAGAGTACGAGCAGTACTTC.